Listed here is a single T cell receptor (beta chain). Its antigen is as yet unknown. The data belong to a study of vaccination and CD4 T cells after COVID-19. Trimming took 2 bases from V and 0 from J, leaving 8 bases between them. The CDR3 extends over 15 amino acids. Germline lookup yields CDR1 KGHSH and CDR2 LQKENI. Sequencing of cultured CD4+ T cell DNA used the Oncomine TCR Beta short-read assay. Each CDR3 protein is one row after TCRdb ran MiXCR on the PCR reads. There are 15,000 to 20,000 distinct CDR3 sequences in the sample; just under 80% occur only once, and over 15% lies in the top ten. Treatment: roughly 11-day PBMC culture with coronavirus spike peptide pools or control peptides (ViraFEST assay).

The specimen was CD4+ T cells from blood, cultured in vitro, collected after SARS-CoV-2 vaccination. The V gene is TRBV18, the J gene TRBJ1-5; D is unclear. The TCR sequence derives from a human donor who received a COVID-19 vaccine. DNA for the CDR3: TGTGCCAGCTCACCATTCAGCGGTAGCAATCAGCCCCAGCATTTT. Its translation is CASSPFSGSNQPQHF.